These T cell receptor beta chains were read from a single sample in a study of response to subunit inactivated influenza vaccine. TCRdb processed the RT-PCR reads anew with MiXCR; each CDR3 protein has one entry. This sample yields more than 500,000 distinct CDR3 sequences, of which over 9% are seen a single time; approximately 11% belongs to the top ten. This same sample was also part of a study on T cells expressing NK-cell markers.

Specimen: PBMCs from blood, collected on the day of vaccination. These receptor sequences come from a man in his fifties or sixties who received an inactivated influenza vaccine. The conserved cysteine and the conserved F or W are not part of the CDR3 here.

v_gene	j_gene	CDR3aa
TRBV20-1	TRBJ2-1	SARQYTGSYNEQF
TRBV5-6	TRBJ1-1	ASSLGLDSNTEAF
TRBV28	TRBJ2-7	ASRGSLYEQY
TRBV15	TRBJ2-5	ATSRLGLPQY
TRBV5-1	TRBJ2-3	ASSPGAGTDTQY
TRBV6-1	TRBJ2-2	ASTRPGNTGELF
TRBV5-1	TRBJ2-2	ASSLNAQGVAGELF
TRBV11-2	TRBJ2-4	ASSLQRRRLAKNIQY
TRBV5-6	TRBJ2-7	ASSQPGTNYEQY
TRBV1	TRBJ1-1	TSSQDPDRARSAMNTEAF
TRBV10-3	TRBJ1-2	AIRKEEGANYGYT
TRBV9	TRBJ2-2	ASSGTSGRRAGELF
TRBV3-1	TRBJ2-3	ASSPGLAGGLGTDTQY
TRBV5-1	TRBJ2-7	ASSSTGMSYEQY
TRBV12-3/TRBV12-4	TRBJ1-4	ASQGVGEKLF
TRBV14	TRBJ2-1	ASSQSGSAYNEQF
TRBV29-1	TRBJ2-7	SVEVWGDRGYEQY
TRBV7-9	TRBJ2-1	ASSRRTGDLYNEQF
TRBV11-2	TRBJ1-1	ASGDGLNTEAF
TRBV5-1	TRBJ2-7	ASSFTGLTYEQY
TRBV19	TRBJ1-1	ASSIRLGTEAF
TRBV5-1	TRBJ1-1	ASSLEPSIGAF
TRBV11-2	TRBJ2-5	ASSLLSGRDETQY
TRBV11-2	TRBJ2-4	ASRIFGLRENIQY
TRBV7-2	TRBJ2-7	ASSTSRRLAGAEQY
TRBV4-3	TRBJ2-7	ASSQGQLFYEQY
TRBV4-3	TRBJ2-2	ASSQEGYGGELF
TRBV11-2	TRBJ2-1	ASSLAGGPRGSEQF
TRBV6-5	TRBJ2-2	ASSYARAYTGELF
TRBV12-3/TRBV12-4	TRBJ2-1	ASSTTGANEQF
TRBV10-3	TRBJ2-7	ASRVGQGAHEQY
TRBV3-1	TRBJ2-7	ASSHRDRDGEQY
TRBV7-2	TRBJ2-2	ASRPLAETNTGELF
TRBV6-2/TRBV6-3	TRBJ2-1	ASSRDSYDEQF